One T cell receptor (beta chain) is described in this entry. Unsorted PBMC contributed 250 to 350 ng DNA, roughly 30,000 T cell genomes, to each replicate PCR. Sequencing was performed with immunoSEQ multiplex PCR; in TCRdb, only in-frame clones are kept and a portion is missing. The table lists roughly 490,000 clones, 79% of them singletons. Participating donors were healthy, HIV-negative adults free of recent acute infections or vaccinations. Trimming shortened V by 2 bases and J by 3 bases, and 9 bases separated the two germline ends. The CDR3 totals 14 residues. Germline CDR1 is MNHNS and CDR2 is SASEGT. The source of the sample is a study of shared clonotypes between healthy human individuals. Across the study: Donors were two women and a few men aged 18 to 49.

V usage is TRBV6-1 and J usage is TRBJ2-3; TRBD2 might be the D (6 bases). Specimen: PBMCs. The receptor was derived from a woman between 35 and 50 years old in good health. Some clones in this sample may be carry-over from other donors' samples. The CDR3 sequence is CASSEFRETDTQYF. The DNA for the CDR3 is TGTGCCAGCAGTGAATTCCGGGAGACAGATACGCAGTATTTT.